Presented here are 21 T cell receptor beta chains from one specimen sequenced in a study of post-analysis software for immune sequencing data (dated by TCRdb to 2013 to 2016). Summary of the overall study and its limitations: Significantly higher frequencies in patients than in controls were found for five or six TRBV segments, including TRBV5-6, TRBV5-1 and TRBV20-1.

Library preparation employed PCR. TCRdb names Illumina HiSeq 2500 as the instrument used. To reduce PCR and sequencing biases, unique molecular identifiers were built into the TCR beta cDNA libraries. TCRdb passed the public sequencing reads through fastp at Q25 and MiXCR, retaining productive beta sequences. One record per CDR3 amino acid sequence lists the most common genes and DNA. The sample records 450,000 to 650,000 distinct CDR3 sequences, about 44% of which are singletons. Roughly 1.8% of the sample is in the top ten clones. Their antigens are not known. The specimen was blood. Receptors were obtained from a girl aged 5-17 years with multiple sclerosis.

A few counts support this clonotype. The CDR3 sequence: CSGGDGVADYTF. The CDR3 DNA reads TGCAGCGGGGGGGACGGAGTAGCGGACTACACCTTC. This sequence joins TRBV29-1 and TRBJ1-2; TRBD1 is a possible D gene (5 bases). This CDR3 has 12 residues. Germline V gene data show CDR1 as SQVTM and CDR2 as ANQGSEA. Trimming pared 7 bases from V and 10 bases from J, leaving 19 bases between.

The chain has TRBV29-1 and TRBJ2-3; 7 bases are shared with TRBD2. J was trimmed by 0 bases and V by 5 bases; bases with no gene match: 5. Per the germline V gene, CDR1 is SQVTM and CDR2 is ANQGSEA. The CDR3 runs 14 residues. The CDR3, as DNA: TGCAGCGTTTTACTAGCGTCTAGCACAGATACGCAGTATTTT. The encoded protein is CSVLLASSTDTQYF.

This rearrangement joins TRBV12-3 or TRBV12-4 to TRBJ2-7; 11 nucleotides match TRBD2. CDR3 length equals 13 residues. The ends lost 6 bases at V and 3 bases at J; junction bases unmatched: 1. DNA for the CDR3: TGTGCCAGCAGACTAGCGGGGGACTACGAGCAGTACTTC. Encoded protein: CASRLAGDYEQYF.

The V and J genes are TRBV7-9 and TRBJ2-4, with TRBD1 matching 7 bases. Germline-derived CDR1 and CDR2 are SEHNR and FQNEAQ (reference sequence). The CDR3 contains 15 residues. The junction had 5 bases not matched to a gene; V was cut back by 5 bases and J by 1 base. The CDR3 DNA follows: TGTGCCAGCAGCACAGGGGCGGTCGCCAAAAACATTCAGTACTTC. Its protein product is CASSTGAVAKNIQYF.

J is TRBJ1-2 and V is TRBV28; D ambiguous. The V gene's germline CDR1 is MDHEN and CDR2 SYDVKM. Trimming removed 6 bases at V and 4 bases at J, with 15 bases between. The CDR3 has 14 residues. CDR3 in DNA: TGTGCCAGCAGGTTAAGGGTGCAGCTCTATGGCTACACCTTC. This encodes CASRLRVQLYGYTF.

The genes are TRBV11-1 and TRBJ2-7; D not resolved. V was shortened by 0 bases and J by 5 bases, with 8 bases between the two germline ends. This CDR3 comprises 13 residues. Per the germline V gene, CDR1 is SGHAT and CDR2 is FQDESV (reference sequence). CDR3 nucleotide sequence: TGTGCCAGCAGCTTAGCCCTTGGCAACGAGCAGTACTTC. The encoded protein is CASSLALGNEQYF.

This chain links TRBV2 with TRBJ2-7; D is undetermined. Deletions cut 4 bases from V and 0 bases from J, with 10 bases between. The CDR3 runs to 14 residues. Germline V gene sequence: CDR1 SNHLY, CDR2 FYNNEI. CDR3: CASSGRGRSYEQYF. The CDR3 nucleotides read TGTGCCAGCAGTGGGCGAGGACGCTCCTACGAGCAGTACTTC.

The rearrangement uses TRBV20-1 and TRBJ2-1; D unclear. CDR1 and CDR2 (germline): DFQATT, SNEGSKA (reference sequence). Trimming removed 1 base from V and 6 bases from J, with 16 bases in between. CDR3 length: 15 amino acids. Written as DNA, the CDR3 is TGCAGTGCTAGAGGCGGAGACCTCCCTGGCAATGAGCAGTTCTTC. Its protein product is CSARGGDLPGNEQFF.

The chain employs TRBV2 and TRBJ2-5, with 8 bases fitting TRBD1. J gave up 2 bases and V 8 bases, and 4 bases lay outside the gene matches. This CDR3 is 13 amino acids long. From germline, CDR1 is SNHLY and CDR2 FYNNEI. The CDR3 reads CASGYRGQETQYF. CDR3 DNA sequence: TGTGCCAGCGGATACAGGGGGCAAGAGACCCAGTACTTC.

This chain links TRBV5-1 with TRBJ2-7, with D unclear. The V gene lost 0 bases and the J gene lost 0 bases, with 10 bases spanning the gap. The CDR3 is made up of 15 amino acids. Germline V gene data show CDR1 as SGHRS and CDR2 as YFSETQ. The CDR3 region is CASSLAPGYSYEQYF. DNA of the CDR3: TGCGCCAGCAGCTTGGCCCCCGGCTACTCCTACGAGCAGTACTTC. The full variable domain, its missing parts supplied by reference TRBV5-1 and TRBJ2-7, is KAGVTQTPRYLIKTRGQQVTLSCSPISGHRSVSWYQQTPGQGLQFLFEYFSETQRNKGNFPGRFSGRQFSNSRSEMNVSTLELGDSALYLCASSLAPGYSYEQYFGPGTRLTVT.

V is TRBV3-1 and J is TRBJ2-1; D remains ambiguous. The CDR3 contains 15 residues. Germline V gene lookup returns CDR1 LGHDT and CDR2 YNNKEL (reference sequence). Trimming took 1 base from V and 6 from J, leaving 13 bases between them. The CDR3 sequence is CASSQVRTPPNEQFF. The CDR3 DNA sequence: TGTGCCAGCAGCCAAGTCCGGACGCCTCCCAATGAGCAGTTCTTC.

The rearrangement links TRBV24-1 to TRBJ1-1; D unresolved. Germline-derived CDR1 and CDR2 are KGHDR and SFDVKD. This CDR3 has 12 amino acids. V lost 4 bases and J lost 5, with 7 bases in between. The CDR3 bases are TGTGCCACCAGTGACGGTGGGACTGAAGCTTTCTTT. Translation gives CATSDGGTEAFF.

This clonotype was detected only a few times. This chain links TRBV29-1 with TRBJ1-2; weak D call: TRBD1 (5 bases). The CDR3 extends over 14 amino acids. V was cut by 4 bases and J by 0 bases, with 12 bases left in between. Per germline, CDR1 SQVTM and CDR2 ANQGSEA. The CDR3 DNA sequence: TGCAGCGTTGCCCTTAGGGGAGCTAACTATGGCTACACCTTC. This translates into CSVALRGANYGYTF.

The V gene is TRBV12-3 or TRBV12-4, the J gene TRBJ1-2; D is undetermined. This CDR3 region has 12 residues. Trimming left V 10 bases short and J 5 bases short, with 14 bases between. In nucleotides, the CDR3 is TGTGCCACCCGGGTAATGGGGTATGGCTACACCTTC. Protein sequence: CATRVMGYGYTF.

This clonotype was observed a handful of times. This chain links TRBV4-1 with TRBJ1-1; TRBD1 is a possible D gene (5 bases). The CDR3 extends over 16 amino acids. The V gene lost 0 bases and the J gene lost 6 bases, with 17 bases spanning the gap. In germline, CDR1 is MGHRA, CDR2 YSYEKL. CDR3 region: CASSQDVWAGRAEAFF. For the CDR3, the DNA is TGCGCCAGCAGCCAAGACGTCTGGGCAGGGAGGGCTGAAGCTTTCTTT.

This clonotype was detected a few times. This chain connects TRBV4-1 to TRBJ1-5; the D is unclear. Germline loops: CDR1 MGHRA, CDR2 YSYEKL. V lost 1 base and J lost 2, with 9 bases in between. The CDR3 extends over 15 amino acids. CDR3: CASSQGGSGNQPQHF. In DNA form, the CDR3 reads TGCGCCAGCAGCCAAGGGGGTTCAGGCAATCAGCCCCAGCATTTT.

This clonotype has more than one count but fewer than ten. V gene TRBV15 combines with J gene TRBJ1-2, with D unclear. Trimming stripped 0 bases from V and 3 bases from J, with 14 bases between. CDR3 length: 16 amino acids. From germline, CDR1 is LNHNV and CDR2 YYDKDF (reference sequence). The CDR3 DNA reads TGTGCCACCAGCAGAGATCCCAACAGAATGGACTATGGCTACACCTTC. This encodes CATSRDPNRMDYGYTF.

This clonotype has only one observation. The genes are TRBV20-1 and TRBJ2-7; the match to TRBD2 covers 9 bases. Trimming took 7 bases from V and 2 from J; bases not matched to a gene: 9. Germline V gene sequence: CDR1 DFQATT, CDR2 SNEGSKA (reference sequence). The CDR3 loop spans 14 amino acids. The CDR3 reads CSVRSGGSAYEQYF. The CDR3 nucleotides read TGCAGTGTTCGGAGCGGGGGGTCCGCCTACGAGCAGTACTTC.

A few counts support this clonotype. The chain uses TRBV7-8 and TRBJ2-7; 9 nucleotides align to TRBD1. V lost 3 bases and J lost 2; bases outside the gene matches: 8. The germline V gene encodes CDR1 SGHVS and CDR2 FQNEAQ. The CDR3 consists of 16 residues. CDR3 nucleotides: TGTGCCAGCAGCTTGATTGAGAGACAGGGGGCCTACGAGCAGTACTTC. Translating gives CASSLIERQGAYEQYF.

V usage is TRBV4-1 and J usage is TRBJ2-1; 7 bases line up with TRBD1. Germline lookup yields CDR1 MGHRA and CDR2 YSYEKL. V lost 2 bases to trimming and J lost 8 bases; unmatched junction nucleotides: 15. This CDR3 contains 17 residues. This CDR3 is CASSQPGLVAGGDEQFF. For the CDR3, the DNA is TGCGCCAGCAGCCAACCAGGTTTGGTGGCAGGGGGAGATGAGCAGTTCTTC.

The J gene is TRBJ2-1, the V gene TRBV7-2; D is possibly TRBD1 (5 bases). The ends were cut back, 2 bases at V and 3 bases at J, with 11 bases in the middle. Germline CDR1 is SGHTA and CDR2 is FQGNSA. This CDR3 region has 15 residues. The CDR3 DNA follows: TGTGCCAGCAGCTTAAGGGGTCACTACTACAATGAGCAGTTCTTC. Translating it yields CASSLRGHYYNEQFF.